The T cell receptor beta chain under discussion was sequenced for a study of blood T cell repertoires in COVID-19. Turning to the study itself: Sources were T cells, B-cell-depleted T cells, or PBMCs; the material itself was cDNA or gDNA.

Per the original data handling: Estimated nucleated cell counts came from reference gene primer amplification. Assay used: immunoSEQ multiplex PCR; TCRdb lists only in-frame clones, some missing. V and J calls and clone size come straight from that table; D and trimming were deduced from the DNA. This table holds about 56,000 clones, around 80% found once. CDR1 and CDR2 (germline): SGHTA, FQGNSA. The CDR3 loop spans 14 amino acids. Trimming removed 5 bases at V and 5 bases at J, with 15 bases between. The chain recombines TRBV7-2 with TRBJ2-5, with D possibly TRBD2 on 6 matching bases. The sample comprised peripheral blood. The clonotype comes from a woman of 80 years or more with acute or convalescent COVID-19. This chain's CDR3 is CASSRPRGGETQYF. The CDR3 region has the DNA TGTGCCAGCAGCCGTCCGCGGGGCGGGGAGACCCAGTACTTC.